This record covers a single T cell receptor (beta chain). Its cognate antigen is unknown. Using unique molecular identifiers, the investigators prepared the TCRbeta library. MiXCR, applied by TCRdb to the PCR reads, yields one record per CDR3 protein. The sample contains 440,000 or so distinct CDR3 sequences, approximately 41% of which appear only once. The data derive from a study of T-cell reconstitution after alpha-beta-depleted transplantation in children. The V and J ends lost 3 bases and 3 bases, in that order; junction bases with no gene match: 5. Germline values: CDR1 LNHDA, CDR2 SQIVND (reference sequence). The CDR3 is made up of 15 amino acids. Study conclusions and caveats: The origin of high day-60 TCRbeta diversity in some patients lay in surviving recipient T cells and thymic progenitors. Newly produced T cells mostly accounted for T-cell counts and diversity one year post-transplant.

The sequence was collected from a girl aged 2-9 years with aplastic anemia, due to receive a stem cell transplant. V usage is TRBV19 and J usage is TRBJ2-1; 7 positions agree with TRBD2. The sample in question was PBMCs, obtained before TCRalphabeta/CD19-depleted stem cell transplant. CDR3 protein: CASSIELADYNEQFF. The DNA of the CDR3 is TGTGCCAGTAGTATCGAGCTAGCGGACTACAATGAGCAGTTCTTC.